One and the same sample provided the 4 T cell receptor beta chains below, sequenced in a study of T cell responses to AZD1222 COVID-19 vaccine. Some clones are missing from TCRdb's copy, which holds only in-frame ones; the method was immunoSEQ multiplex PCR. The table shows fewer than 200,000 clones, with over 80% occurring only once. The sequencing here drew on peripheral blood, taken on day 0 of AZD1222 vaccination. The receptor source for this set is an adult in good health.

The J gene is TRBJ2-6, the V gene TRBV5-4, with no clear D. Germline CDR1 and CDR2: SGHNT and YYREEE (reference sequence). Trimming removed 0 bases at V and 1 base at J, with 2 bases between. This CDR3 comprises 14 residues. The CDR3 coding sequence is TGTGCCAGCAGCTTGGTTTCTGGGGCCAACGTCCTGACTTTC. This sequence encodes CASSLVSGANVLTF.

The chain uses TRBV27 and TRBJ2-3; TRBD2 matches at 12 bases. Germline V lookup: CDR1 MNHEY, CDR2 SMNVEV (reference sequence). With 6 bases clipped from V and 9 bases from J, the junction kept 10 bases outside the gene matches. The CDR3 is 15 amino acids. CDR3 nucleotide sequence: TGTGCCAGCAGCCTAGCGGGAGGGTTGATTGCGACGCAGTATTTT. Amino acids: CASSLAGGLIATQYF.

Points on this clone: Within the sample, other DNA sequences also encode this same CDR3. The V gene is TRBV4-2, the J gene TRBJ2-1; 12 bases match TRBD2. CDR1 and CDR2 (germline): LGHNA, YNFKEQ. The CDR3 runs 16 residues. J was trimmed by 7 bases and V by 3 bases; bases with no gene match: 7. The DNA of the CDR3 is TGTGCCAGCAGCCAGGAAGCTAGCGGGAGGGGAAATGAGCAGTTCTTC. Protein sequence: CASSQEASGRGNEQFF.

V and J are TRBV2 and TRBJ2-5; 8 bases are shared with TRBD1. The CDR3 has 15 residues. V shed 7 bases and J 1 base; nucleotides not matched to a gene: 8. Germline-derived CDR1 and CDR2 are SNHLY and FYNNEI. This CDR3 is CASNSRTGSQETQYF. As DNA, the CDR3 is TGTGCCAGCAACTCACGGACAGGGAGCCAAGAGACCCAGTACTTC. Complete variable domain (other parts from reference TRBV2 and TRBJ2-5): EPEVTQTPSHQVTQMGQEVILRCVPISNHLYFYWYRQILGQKVEFLVSFYNNEISEKSEIFDDQFSVERPDGSNFTLKIRSTKLEDSAMYFCASNSRTGSQETQYFGPGTRLLVL.